Each of the 19 T cell receptor beta chains below was sequenced from the same sample in a study of cytomegalovirus exposure and HLA in healthy donors. Profiled with immunoSEQ multiplex PCR; TCRdb holds only in-frame clones, not every one. This table has 150,000 to 250,000 clones, around 84% appearing once. Sequenced: PBMCs. All receptors derive from a woman aged 30 to 39 in good health and CMV-seropositive.

V is TRBV19 and J is TRBJ1-1; D is unclear. Deletions cut 5 bases from V and 0 bases from J, with 7 bases between. Germline CDR1 reads LNHDA; CDR2 reads SQIVND (reference sequence). The CDR3 spans 13 residues. The CDR3 DNA reads TGTGCCAGTAGTCAGGCCATGAACACTGAAGCTTTCTTT. It yields the protein CASSQAMNTEAFF.

Written as DNA, the CDR3 is TGCAGCGCTGGACTAGCGGGAGTTTATGAGCAGTTCTTC. Its translation: CSAGLAGVYEQFF. The chain has TRBV29-1 and TRBJ2-1; TRBD2 agrees at 13 bases. Germline V gene data show CDR1 as SQVTM and CDR2 as ANQGSEA. CDR3 length: 13 amino acids. The V gene end was trimmed by 7 bases and the J gene end by 8 bases; junction bases not matched to a gene: 5.

The chain combines TRBV7-3 with TRBJ2-1, with 7 bases fitting TRBD2. There are 16 residues in the CDR3. Germline assignment: CDR1 SGHTA and CDR2 FQGTGA. V dropped 5 bases and J dropped 5; count of bases not matched to a gene: 12. The CDR3 DNA follows: TGTGCCAGCAGCATTACCGGGACTACAATTAACAATGAGCAGTTCTTC. Its translation: CASSITGTTINNEQFF.

V usage is TRBV4-2 and J usage is TRBJ2-2, with 9 bases aligning to TRBD1. V lost 1 base and J lost 4; bases outside the gene matches: 4. This CDR3 spans 16 amino acids. Germline V lookup: CDR1 LGHNA, CDR2 YNFKEQ. The CDR3 is CASSQGVTGGTGELFF. The DNA for the CDR3 is TGTGCCAGCAGCCAAGGGGTGACAGGGGGCACCGGGGAGCTGTTTTTT.

The gene calls are TRBV28 and TRBJ1-4, with 9 bases fitting TRBD1. V gave up 5 bases and J gave up 4 bases; unmatched junction bases: 2. This CDR3 comprises 14 residues. The V gene's germline CDR1 is MDHEN and CDR2 SYDVKM. The CDR3 DNA is TGTGCCAGCAGTGTGACAGGGGGTAATGAAAAACTGTTTTTT. It codes for CASSVTGGNEKLFF.

The V and J genes are TRBV5-8 and TRBJ2-1; D remains unclear. The V gene's germline CDR1 is SGHTS and CDR2 YDEGEE. V was pared by 0 bases and J by 8 bases, with 18 bases between. The CDR3 covers 16 residues. CDR3 loop: CASSLGSTRVAYEQFF. The CDR3 nucleotides are TGTGCCAGCAGCTTGGGCTCGACGCGTGTAGCCTATGAGCAGTTCTTC.

This chain links TRBV9 with TRBJ2-1, with 10 bases lining up with TRBD2. The CDR3 is 14 residues long. V dropped 4 bases and J dropped 5; count of bases not matched to a gene: 3. Germline lookup yields CDR1 SGDLS and CDR2 YYNGEE. CDR3 bases: TGTGCCAGCAGCCTAGCGGGAGAACACAATGAGCAGTTCTTC. This gives the protein CASSLAGEHNEQFF.

The chain carries TRBV10-3 and TRBJ2-7; D is perhaps TRBD1 (6 bases). V was cut by 2 bases and J by 7 bases, with 27 bases left in between. This CDR3 contains 18 residues. Germline V lookup: CDR1 ENHRY, CDR2 SYGVKD. Here the CDR3 DNA reads TGTGCCATCAGTGAGACTCCGAATGCAAGGGACATCGCAGGAGAGCAGTACTTC. Translation gives CAISETPNARDIAGEQYF.

The chain has TRBV6-1 and TRBJ1-2; perhaps TRBD1 as D (6 bases). Trimming left V 3 bases short and J 5 bases short, with 19 bases between. Germline CDR1 is MNHNS and CDR2 is SASEGT. This CDR3 has 16 residues. The CDR3 sequence: CASSEYGMDSSYGYTF. The CDR3 nucleotides are TGTGCCAGCAGTGAGTATGGTATGGACAGTTCGTATGGCTACACCTTC.

This clone was detected once. V usage is TRBV28 and J usage is TRBJ1-5, with D perhaps matching TRBD1 (5 bases). Trimming shortened V by 7 bases and J by 3 bases, and 22 bases separated the two germline ends. CDR1 and CDR2 (germline): MDHEN, SYDVKM. The CDR3 extends over 17 amino acids. Here the CDR3 reads CASNSGWSRQSNQPQHF. CDR3 DNA: TGTGCCAGCAACAGCGGGTGGAGCCGACAGTCCAATCAGCCCCAGCATTTT.

The chain recombines TRBV7-2 with TRBJ2-7, with 7 bases identical to TRBD1. The CDR3 is 14 residues long. Trimming cost V 6 bases and J 5 bases; bases outside gene matches: 10. CDR1 and CDR2 from the germline V gene are SGHTA and FQGNSA. The CDR3 loop is CASSGVNRGNEQYF. The CDR3 DNA sequence: TGTGCCAGCAGTGGGGTTAACAGGGGAAACGAGCAGTACTTC.

V is TRBV27 and J is TRBJ2-2; D possibly corresponds to TRBD1 (7 bases). Trimming pared 4 bases from V and 7 bases from J, leaving 16 bases between. Per the germline V gene, CDR1 is MNHEY and CDR2 is SMNVEV (reference sequence). CDR3 length equals 15 residues. Written as DNA, the CDR3 is TGTGCCAGCAGTTGGGACAGCGGGCCCCTCGGGGAGCTGTTTTTT. Amino acids: CASSWDSGPLGELFF.

The V call is TRBV11-1, the J call TRBJ2-3; D may be TRBD1 (5 bases). The germline gives CDR1 SGHAT, CDR2 FQDESV (reference sequence). The germline V and J ends were trimmed by 1 base and 2 bases, with 13 bases remaining between them. This CDR3 has 16 residues. CDR3 in amino acids: CASSLGRATITDTQYF. In nucleotides, the CDR3 is TGTGCCAGCAGCTTAGGCAGGGCCACAATCACAGATACGCAGTATTTT.

V gene TRBV6-4 combines with J gene TRBJ2-7; possible D gene TRBD2, 5 bases. V was clipped by 10 bases and J by 0 bases, with 10 bases between them. The CDR3 consists of 12 residues. The germline gives CDR1 MRHNA, CDR2 SNTAGT. In DNA form, the CDR3 reads TGTGCCATTCGGACTGACTCCTACGAGCAGTACTTC. As protein: CAIRTDSYEQYF.

This clone occurred a few times. The genes are TRBV5-4 and TRBJ2-6; D ambiguous. The V gene's germline CDR1 is SGHNT and CDR2 YYREEE (reference sequence). Deletions cut 2 bases from V and 0 bases from J, with 9 bases between. This CDR3 region has 16 residues. The CDR3: CASSFRVRSGANVLTF. Here the CDR3 DNA reads TGTGCCAGCAGCTTTCGCGTTCGCTCTGGGGCCAACGTCCTGACTTTC.

This chain connects TRBV5-1 to TRBJ2-1; 10 bases match TRBD1. The CDR3 has 16 residues. Trimming at V came to 3 bases and at J to 8 bases, leaving 11 bases not matched to a gene. CDR1 and CDR2 from the germline V gene are SGHRS and YFSETQ. CDR3 region: CASSSEPGQGIDEQFF. CDR3 in DNA: TGCGCCAGCAGCTCGGAACCGGGACAGGGGATCGATGAGCAGTTCTTC.

This chain uses TRBV7-2 with TRBJ2-7; tentatively, D is TRBD1 (6 bases). This CDR3 contains 14 residues. The germline gives CDR1 SGHTA, CDR2 FQGNSA. The V end was cut by 1 base, the J end by 3 bases, with 10 bases between. CDR3 in amino acids: CASSLGDTFYEQYF. In DNA, the CDR3 is TGTGCCAGCAGCTTAGGGGACACCTTCTACGAGCAGTACTTC.

The chain links TRBV19 to TRBJ1-4; 8 nucleotides agree with TRBD1. The CDR3 spans 18 residues. Germline assignment: CDR1 LNHDA and CDR2 SQIVND (reference sequence). Trimming at V came to 3 bases and at J to 3 bases, leaving 12 bases not matched to a gene. DNA of the CDR3: TGTGCCAGTAGTATGTGGGGACAGGCATCAGTAGCTAATGAAAAACTGTTTTTT. Amino acid sequence: CASSMWGQASVANEKLFF.

J is TRBJ2-1 and V is TRBV18, with 10 bases matching TRBD2. The germline gives CDR1 KGHSH, CDR2 LQKENI. Unmatched junction bases numbered 10, after V lost 6 bases and J lost 8 bases. The CDR3 contains 15 residues. CDR3 amino acids: CASSPRERGGYEQFF. CDR3 coding DNA: TGTGCCAGCTCTCCTCGGGAGCGGGGGGGATATGAGCAGTTCTTC.